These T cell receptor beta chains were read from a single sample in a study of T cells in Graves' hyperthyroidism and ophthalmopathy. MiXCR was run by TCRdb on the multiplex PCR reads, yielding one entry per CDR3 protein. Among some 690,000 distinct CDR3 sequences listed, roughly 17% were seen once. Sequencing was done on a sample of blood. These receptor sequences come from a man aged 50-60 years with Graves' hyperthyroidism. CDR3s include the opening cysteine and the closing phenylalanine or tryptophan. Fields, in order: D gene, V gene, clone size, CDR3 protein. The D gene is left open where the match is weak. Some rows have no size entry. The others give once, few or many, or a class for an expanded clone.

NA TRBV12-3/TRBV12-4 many CASSLGVGGTQYF
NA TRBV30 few CAWSEENSNQPQHF
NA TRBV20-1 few CSARVNFAGDYGYTF
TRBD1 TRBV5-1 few CASSRDRRYNEQFF
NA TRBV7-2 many CASSPGLVAETQYF
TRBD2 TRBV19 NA CASSITLAGLDTQYF
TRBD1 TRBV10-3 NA CASASGGGTDTQYF
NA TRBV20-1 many CSARDLMGYSTDTQYF
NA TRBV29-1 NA CSHDRNTEASF
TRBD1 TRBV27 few CASSLGGQLFADTQYF
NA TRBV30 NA CAWSHTGSFQETQYF
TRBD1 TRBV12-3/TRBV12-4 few CASSTGTYGYTF
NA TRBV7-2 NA CASSPYRGNIQYF
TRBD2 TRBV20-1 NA CSARAVGLAGVETGELFF
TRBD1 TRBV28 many CASSPGGVDEQYF
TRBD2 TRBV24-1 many CATSDRRTSGGPDTQYF
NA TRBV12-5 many CASGLVLGSQNTEAFF
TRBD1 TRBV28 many CASIQDRGPYEQYF
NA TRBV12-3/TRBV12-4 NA CASTPEGVNEQFF
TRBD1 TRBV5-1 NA CAGSAYPGTGRGETQYF
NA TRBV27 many CASSPDRGNNEQFF
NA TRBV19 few CASTPRDILENQPQHF
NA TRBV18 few CASSPPGRRNTGELFF
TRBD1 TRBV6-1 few CASRQGDRVVETQYF
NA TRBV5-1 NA CASSLGDNNNQPQHF
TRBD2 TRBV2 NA CASTMGLAGDEQYF
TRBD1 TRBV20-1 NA CSARDQQGAPDNYGYTF
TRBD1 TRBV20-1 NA CSASPSTGTGETQYF
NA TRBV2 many CASRQQVRKGSPLHF
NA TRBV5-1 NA CASSLGIGIQETQYF
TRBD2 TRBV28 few CASRTSGYTGELFF
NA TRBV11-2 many CASSRGASAEAFF
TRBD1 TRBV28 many CASSLWGTGTMNTEAFF